One sample yielded the 26 T cell receptor beta chains listed below, sequenced in a study of blood T cell repertoires in COVID-19. TCRdb keeps only in-frame clones here, not all; method: immunoSEQ multiplex PCR. The sample comprises tens of thousands of clones, just under 85% of which are singletons, and 28% rests with the top ten. Input material: peripheral blood. The source of these receptors is a man between 65 and 85 years old with acute or convalescent COVID-19.

The CDR3 DNA follows: TGTGCCAGCAGCTTAGCGGGCTTAGATACGCAGTATTTT. This gives the protein CASSLAGLDTQYF. The chain links TRBV7-2 to TRBJ2-3; D unclear. With 0 bases removed from V and 5 bases from J, the gap between germline ends came to 6 bases. Germline values: CDR1 SGHTA, CDR2 FQGNSA. CDR3 length: 13 amino acids.

The V and J genes are TRBV5-1 and TRBJ2-4; the D gene is possibly TRBD2 (6 bases). CDR3 length: 14 residues. Trimming removed 1 base from V and 8 bases from J, with 13 bases in between. Germline V CDR1 and CDR2: SGHRS, YFSETQ. CDR3 DNA sequence: TGCGCCAGCAGCTTGAACGGGGGTTTGGACATTCAGTACTTC. Protein: CASSLNGGLDIQYF.

The chain has TRBV5-4 and TRBJ2-5; weak D call: TRBD1 (8 bases). Trimming took off 4 bases at V and 1 base at J, with 17 bases between the two ends. Germline CDR1 reads SGHNT; CDR2 reads YYREEE (reference sequence). The CDR3 is made up of 16 amino acids. For the CDR3, the DNA is TGTGCCAGCAGCCAAGCGGGACAGGTCCTCCAAGAGACCCAGTACTTC. Its translation is CASSQAGQVLQETQYF.

The J gene is TRBJ1-4, the V gene TRBV6-5; TRBD1 might be the D (6 bases). The germline V and J ends were trimmed by 8 bases and 6 bases, with 13 bases remaining between them. The CDR3 is made up of 13 amino acids. Germline V CDR1 and CDR2: MNHEY, SVGAGI. This chain's CDR3 is CASEIQGDEKLFF. The CDR3 DNA is TGTGCCAGCGAGATACAGGGAGATGAAAAACTGTTTTTT.

This clone was seen only once. The chain couples TRBV24-1 to TRBJ2-5; D call uncertain. This CDR3 is built from 13 residues. Germline V gene data show CDR1 as KGHDR and CDR2 as SFDVKD. The V end was cut by 3 bases, the J end by 5 bases, with 9 bases between. The DNA of the CDR3 is TGTGCCACCAGTGATCCCCCGAGTGAGACCCAGTACTTC. Protein product: CATSDPPSETQYF.

The chain uses TRBV28 and TRBJ2-7, with a possible D match to TRBD2 (7 bases). The CDR3 is made up of 15 amino acids. The germline V gene has CDR1 MDHEN and CDR2 SYDVKM. With 6 bases removed from V and 2 bases from J, the gap between germline ends came to 17 bases. CDR3 in amino acids: CASSHRGGGPYEQYF. The CDR3 DNA reads TGTGCCAGCAGCCATAGGGGGGGCGGACCCTACGAGCAGTACTTC.

J is TRBJ2-1 and V is TRBV30; D is ambiguous. Germline values: CDR1 GTSNPN, CDR2 SVGIG (reference sequence). The CDR3 has 14 amino acids. V gave up 0 bases and J gave up 5 bases, with 11 bases separating them. DNA for the CDR3: TGTGCCTGGAGTGTGTATGGCCTCGACAATGAGCAGTTCTTC. Protein: CAWSVYGLDNEQFF.

This clone was counted only a few times. The chain links TRBV30 to TRBJ1-6, with D maybe TRBD1 (5 bases). The CDR3 sequence is 12 residues long. Germline CDR1 is GTSNPN and CDR2 is SVGIG (reference sequence). V gave up 0 bases and J gave up 8 bases, with 5 bases separating them. CDR3 loop: CAWSVQDSPLHF. The CDR3 nucleotides are TGTGCCTGGAGTGTACAGGATTCACCCCTCCACTTT. Together with reference TRBV30 and TRBJ1-6, the CDR3 gives the full variable domain: SQTIHQWPATLVQPVGSPLSLECTVEGTSNPNLYWYRQAAGRGLQLLFYSVGIGQISSEVPQNLSASRPQDRQFILSSKKLLLSDSGFYLCAWSVQDSPLHFGNGTRLTVT.

The chain joins TRBV7-5 to TRBJ1-6; the table gives TRBD1 as D, unverified against the DNA. TRBV7-5 is labeled a pseudogene. This CDR3 region has 13 residues. CDR3 DNA: TGTGCCAGAAGCCCCGGACAATCCGGGCCCCTCCACTTT. Translated, it gives CARSPGQSGPLHF.

This chain joins TRBV19 and TRBJ1-6; D not certain. V lost 3 bases to trimming and J lost 9 bases, with 12 bases between them. CDR1 LNHDA and CDR2 SQIVND come from the germline V gene (reference sequence). This CDR3 has 14 residues. CDR3 sequence reads: CASSIVLSSSPLHF. In DNA form, the CDR3 reads TGTGCCAGTAGTATCGTACTGAGTTCTTCACCCCTCCACTTT.

This chain connects TRBV5-1 to TRBJ2-1, with D tentatively TRBD2 (6 bases). The germline V and J ends were trimmed by 3 bases and 6 bases, with 13 bases remaining between them. CDR1 and CDR2 (germline): SGHRS, YFSETQ. The CDR3 runs to 14 residues. The CDR3 DNA reads TGCGCCAGCAGCTCTCGGGAGCTCATCAATGAGCAGTTCTTC. It codes for CASSSRELINEQFF.

The table lists this clone with a few counts. The V call is TRBV27, the J call TRBJ2-7; the match to TRBD2 covers 10 bases. The ends lost 5 bases at V and 2 bases at J; junction bases unmatched: 3. This CDR3 is 14 amino acids long. Germline CDR1 is MNHEY and CDR2 is SMNVEV (reference sequence). The CDR3 bases are TGTGCCAGCAGTAGACTAGCGGGCACCTACGAGCAGTACTTC. Its protein product is CASSRLAGTYEQYF.

This chain connects TRBV29-1 to TRBJ2-2; 9 positions match TRBD1. The CDR3 consists of 14 residues. Trimming cost V 2 bases and J 5 bases; bases outside gene matches: 3. Germline-derived CDR1 and CDR2 are SQVTM and ANQGSEA. The CDR3 DNA sequence: TGCAGCGTTGAATCTGACAGGGGGACCGGGGAGCTGTTTTTT. Its protein product is CSVESDRGTGELFF.

The CDR3 spells CASGVRLAGYLQETQYF. CDR3 sequence (DNA): TGTGCCAGCGGTGTAAGGCTAGCGGGTTACCTCCAAGAGACCCAGTACTTC. This chain links TRBV7-8 with TRBJ2-5, with TRBD2 matching 8 bases. V lost 8 bases and J lost 1; bases outside the gene matches: 15. The CDR3 contains 17 residues. The V gene's germline CDR1 is SGHVS and CDR2 FQNEAQ.

This chain links TRBV5-6 with TRBJ2-5; 9 bases match TRBD2. V gave up 2 bases and J gave up 5 bases; unmatched junction bases: 13. This CDR3 contains 17 residues. Germline V gene data show CDR1 as SGHDT and CDR2 as YYEEEE. This chain's CDR3 is CASSLRAKWREGETQYF. Written as DNA, the CDR3 is TGTGCCAGCAGCTTAAGGGCCAAGTGGCGGGAGGGCGAGACCCAGTACTTC.

This sequence joins TRBV9 and TRBJ2-7; tentative D call: TRBD2 (6 bases). Germline V gives CDR1 SGDLS, CDR2 YYNGEE. V was clipped by 0 bases and J by 7 bases, with 11 bases between them. The CDR3 sequence is 13 residues long. CDR3 in amino acids: CASSVATAGEQYF. The DNA for the CDR3 is TGTGCCAGCAGCGTAGCCACCGCGGGGGAGCAGTACTTC. Drawing the rest from reference TRBV9 and TRBJ2-7, the complete variable domain is DSGVTQTPKHLITATGQRVTLRCSPRSGDLSVYWYQQSLDQGLQFLIQYYNGEERAKGNILERFSAQQFPDLHSELNLSSLELGDSALYFCASSVATAGEQYFGPGTRLTVT.

In this sample, this clone turned up once. The gene calls are TRBV15 and TRBJ2-1; 11 nucleotides line up with TRBD1. The CDR3 extends over 17 amino acids. V lost 1 base and J lost 3; bases outside the gene matches: 5. From germline, CDR1 is LNHNV and CDR2 YYDKDF (reference sequence). This chain's CDR3 is CATSRGTGGNGYNEQFF. The CDR3 region has the DNA TGTGCCACCAGCAGAGGGACAGGGGGCAATGGCTACAATGAGCAGTTCTTC.

The chain joins TRBV27 to TRBJ1-1, with TRBD1 identical over 7 bases. The CDR3 covers 16 residues. The ends lost 3 bases at V and 1 base at J; junction bases unmatched: 8. Germline V lookup: CDR1 MNHEY, CDR2 SMNVEV (reference sequence). The CDR3 DNA reads TGTGCCAGCAGTTTGGGAGCAGGGGGTTGGAACACTGAAGCTTTCTTT. This codes for CASSLGAGGWNTEAFF.

This sequence joins TRBV5-1 and TRBJ1-2; TRBD1 might be the D (5 bases). V shed 1 base and J shed 9 bases, with 19 bases lying between them. The germline CDR1 and CDR2 sequences are SGHRS and YFSETQ. This CDR3 contains 15 residues. The CDR3 DNA sequence: TGCGCCAGCAGCTTGACAGGCGATGGTGAAAGCCGCTACACCTTC. Protein sequence: CASSLTGDGESRYTF.

This rearrangement joins TRBV19 to TRBJ1-6; D might be TRBD1 (6 bases). Germline V gene sequence: CDR1 LNHDA, CDR2 SQIVND (reference sequence). The V gene lost 5 bases and the J gene lost 7 bases, with 9 bases spanning the gap. The CDR3 contains 13 residues. Here the CDR3 DNA reads TGTGCCAGTAGTCAGGGGATGAATTCACCCCTCCACTTT. Protein product: CASSQGMNSPLHF.

The chain combines TRBV28 with TRBJ2-5; 9 nucleotides match TRBD1. The junction had 8 bases not matched to a gene; V was cut back by 5 bases and J by 4 bases. The germline CDR1 and CDR2 sequences are MDHEN and SYDVKM. This CDR3 contains 15 residues. As DNA, the CDR3 is TGTGCCAGCAGTGCCTCCACAGGGGGCGGAGAGACCCAGTACTTC. It specifies CASSASTGGGETQYF.

This clone was seen many times. The V call is TRBV7-6, the J call TRBJ1-6; D might be TRBD1 (6 bases). With 1 base removed from V and 10 bases from J, the gap between germline ends came to 14 bases. Germline V gene lookup returns CDR1 SGHVS and CDR2 FNYEAQ. The CDR3 length is 15 residues. Here the CDR3 DNA reads TGTGCCAGCAGCTTAGACCCAGGGGCAGTGTCACCCCTCCACTTT. It yields the protein CASSLDPGAVSPLHF.

The J gene is TRBJ1-6, the V gene TRBV30; D is possibly TRBD1 (6 bases). Germline loops: CDR1 GTSNPN, CDR2 SVGIG (reference sequence). V was shortened by 3 bases and J by 4 bases, with 10 bases between the two germline ends. This CDR3 contains 14 residues. CDR3 in amino acids: CAWRSGHYNSPLHF. Here the CDR3 DNA reads TGTGCCTGGAGGTCGGGACATTATAATTCACCCCTCCACTTT.

The chain employs TRBV7-8 and TRBJ1-6; perhaps TRBD1 as D (5 bases). Germline V lookup: CDR1 SGHVS, CDR2 FQNEAQ. This CDR3 contains 15 residues. The V end lost 0 bases, the J end lost 10 bases, and 13 bases lay between the germline ends. This CDR3 reads CASSLAFRGESPLHF. The CDR3 region has the DNA TGTGCCAGCAGCTTAGCGTTTCGGGGGGAATCACCCCTCCACTTT.

The chain uses TRBV28 and TRBJ2-7; perhaps TRBD1 as D (6 bases). This CDR3 contains 12 residues. Trimming took off 5 bases at V and 13 bases at J, with 18 bases between the two ends. Germline loops: CDR1 MDHEN, CDR2 SYDVKM. The CDR3 region has the DNA TGTGCCAGCAGTCCACCGGCACAGGGAGTTTACTTC. It encodes CASSPPAQGVYF. Variable domain in full (rest from reference TRBV28 and TRBJ2-7): DVKVTQSSRYLVKRTGEKVFLECVQDMDHENMFWYRQDPGLGLRLIYFSYDVKMKEKGDIPEGYSVSREKKERFSLILESASTNQTSMYLCASSPPAQGVYFGPGTRLTVT.

V gene TRBV27 combines with J gene TRBJ1-6, with TRBD1 identical over 7 bases. Germline CDR1 and CDR2: MNHEY and SMNVEV (reference sequence). The ends lost 5 bases at V and 10 bases at J; junction bases unmatched: 11. The CDR3 contains 15 residues. CDR3 region: CASSPSTGNHSPLHF. The CDR3 DNA reads TGTGCCAGCAGTCCCTCGACAGGGAATCACTCACCCCTCCACTTT.